This is a list of T cell receptor beta chains from one sample in a study of control samples from healthy donors and cancer patients. TCRdb's table, derived via immunoSEQ multiplex PCR, lists solely in-frame clones and lacks some. The table lists approximately 58,000 clones, around 87% of them singletons. The sequenced sample was PBMCs. The receptors shown here come from a woman aged 55-70 years with lung cancer. CDR3s include the opening cysteine and the closing phenylalanine or tryptophan. The D gene is left open where the match is weak. Size values are once, few and many counts, or a class for expanded clones, and some rows have none.

v_call	d_call	j_call	clone_size	cdr3_length	cdr3_nt	cdr3_aa
TRBV6-5	-	TRBJ1-1	-	14	TGTGCCAGCAGTTACTCGATGGGGAACACTGAAGCTTTCTTT	CASSYSMGNTEAFF
TRBV19	TRBD2	TRBJ2-7	-	15	TGTGCCAGTAGAGGTCCGGGACTAGCGGGAGACGAGCAGTACTTC	CASRGPGLAGDEQYF
TRBV18	-	TRBJ2-3	-	14	TGTGCCAGCTCACCACCTATCAACACAGATACGCAGTATTTT	CASSPPINTDTQYF
TRBV7-9	-	TRBJ1-4	-	13	TGTGCCAGCCGGCGCAGCGCTAATGAAAAACTGTTTTTT	CASRRSANEKLFF
TRBV15	-	TRBJ1-6	-	15	TGTGCCACCAGCAGATCCGGGACGCGGGATTCACCCCTCCACTTT	CATSRSGTRDSPLHF
TRBV9	TRBD1	TRBJ2-2	-	17	TGTGCCAGCAGCCCATCTCTTTTAGACAGGGCTCCCGGGGAGCTGTTTTTT	CASSPSLLDRAPGELFF
TRBV18	TRBD2	TRBJ2-3	-	16	TGTGCCAGCTCACCACTGGGAGCGGGGGTCACAGATACGCAGTATTTT	CASSPLGAGVTDTQYF
TRBV19	TRBD1	TRBJ2-7	-	14	TGTGCCAGCGCACTTGACAGGGGACCCTACGAGCAGTACTTC	CASALDRGPYEQYF
TRBV30	-	TRBJ2-7	-	16	TGTGCCTGGACTTCACCCTACAGGGCTGTGGACTACGAGCAGTACTTC	CAWTSPYRAVDYEQYF
TRBV27	-	TRBJ1-4	-	16	TGTGCCAGCAGTTTATCACCGACGGTTGTCGGGGAAAAACTGTTTTTT	CASSLSPTVVGEKLFF
TRBV4-1	-	TRBJ1-3	-	14	TGCGCCAGCAGCCAAGGGGGGAGGGCCAACACCATATATTTT	CASSQGGRANTIYF
TRBV7-9	-	TRBJ2-1	once	15	TGTGCCAGTACCGTTGCGGCAGGGGCTTATGGTGAGCAGTTCTTC	CASTVAAGAYGEQFF
TRBV9	-	TRBJ2-2	-	18	TGTGCCAGCAGCGTAGCTTTGAATTGGGGAGCGAACACCGGGGAGCTGTTTTTT	CASSVALNWGANTGELFF
TRBV6-5	-	TRBJ2-7	-	13	TGTGCCAGCACCGAGCAGACCTTCTACGAGCAGTACTTC	CASTEQTFYEQYF
TRBV7-2	TRBD2	TRBJ2-5	-	16	TGTGCCAGCAGCAGGGCTAGCGGGGGTAATCAAGAGACCCAGTACTTC	CASSRASGGNQETQYF
TRBV6-6	-	TRBJ1-5	few	15	TGTGCCAGCAGTTATTGGGACCCCAGCAATCAGCCCCAGCATTTT	CASSYWDPSNQPQHF
TRBV7-3	-	TRBJ2-1	-	15	TGTGCCAGCAGCTCCCGTTCGGGGCCCTACAATGAGCAGTTCTTC	CASSSRSGPYNEQFF
TRBV6-6	TRBD2	TRBJ2-1	-	14	TGTGCCAGCAGGCCAGGGCGGGGGGGCAATGAGCAGTTCTTC	CASRPGRGGNEQFF
TRBV13	-	TRBJ1-5	-	14	TGTGCCAGCAGCCGGGGGACGCAGAATCAGCCCCAGCATTTT	CASSRGTQNQPQHF
TRBV5-1	TRBD2	TRBJ2-3	-	16	TGCGCCAGCAGCTCCTGGGGACTAGCGGGATTGGATACGCAGTATTTT	CASSSWGLAGLDTQYF
TRBV9	TRBD2	TRBJ2-7	-	14	TGTGCCAGCAGCGTAAGCGGGGAGGCCTACGAGCAGTACTTC	CASSVSGEAYEQYF
TRBV4-2	TRBD1	TRBJ2-7	-	15	TGTGCCAGCAGCCAAGGTGGGCAGGGGGCCTACGAGCAGTACTTC	CASSQGGQGAYEQYF
TRBV15	TRBD2	TRBJ2-1	-	14	TGTGCCACCAGCAGCCGGAGGACGGAGCGGGAACAGTTCTTC	CATSSRRTEREQFF
TRBV5-1	-	TRBJ1-6	-	17	TGCGCCAGCAGCTTGGCCAGTCTGAACTCCTATAATTCACCCCTCCACTTT	CASSLASLNSYNSPLHF
TRBV7-3	TRBD1	TRBJ1-2	-	13	TGTGCCAGCAGCATTGACAGGGGCTATGGCTACACCTTC	CASSIDRGYGYTF
TRBV4-1	-	TRBJ2-7	-	14	TGCGCCAGCAGCCAAGCGGGAGAAGGCTACGAGCAGTACTTC	CASSQAGEGYEQYF
TRBV7-9	TRBD2	TRBJ2-3	-	18	TGTGCCAGCAGCTTACCCATCCGGCTAGCGGGGGTCACAGATACGCAGTATTTT	CASSLPIRLAGVTDTQYF
TRBV28	TRBD1	TRBJ2-7	-	13	TGTGCCAGCAGTTCGACAGGGACCTACGAGCAGTACTTC	CASSSTGTYEQYF
TRBV9	-	TRBJ2-7	-	14	TGTGCCAGCAGCGTAGGGACTGTTGCGGGCGAGCAGTACTTC	CASSVGTVAGEQYF
TRBV19	TRBD2	TRBJ2-1	-	17	TGTGCCAGTAGTCGGACGGCATCTAGCGGGTACTACAATGAGCAGTTCTTC	CASSRTASSGYYNEQFF
TRBV28	TRBD1	TRBJ1-5	-	16	TGTGCCAGCAGCGGACAGGGGGCCGGGATTAGTCAGCCCCAGCATTTT	CASSGQGAGISQPQHF
TRBV5-1	-	TRBJ1-2	-	12	TGCGCCAGCAGCTTGGATGGGCACGGCTACACCTTC	CASSLDGHGYTF
TRBV6-1	-	TRBJ2-7	-	16	TGTGCCAGCAGTGCCCTGGGGGGTCAACTTTTCTACGAGCAGTACTTC	CASSALGGQLFYEQYF
TRBV2	TRBD1	TRBJ2-7	-	14	TGTGCCAGCAGGACGCGGACAGGTCGATTCGAGCAGTACTTC	CASRTRTGRFEQYF
TRBV5-1	-	TRBJ2-3	-	16	TGCGCCAGCAGCTTGGAGGGACTCCCCAGCACAGATACGCAGTATTTT	CASSLEGLPSTDTQYF
TRBV5-6	TRBD2	TRBJ2-1	-	14	TGTGCCAGCAGCGGGATTTCCGGGACTAGCGGGCAGTTCTTC	CASSGISGTSGQFF
TRBV12-3/TRBV12-4	-	TRBJ2-4	-	11	TGTGCCAGCAGTTTAGCCAACATTCAGTACTTC	CASSLANIQYF
TRBV6-5	TRBD1	TRBJ1-1	-	12	TGTGCCAGCAGTTACACAGGGGTTGAAGCTTTCTTT	CASSYTGVEAFF
TRBV6-5	TRBD1	TRBJ2-7	-	14	TGTGCCAGCAGTTCCCCGGGACAGACTTACGAGCAGTACTTC	CASSSPGQTYEQYF
TRBV19	-	TRBJ2-1	-	15	TGTGCCAGTAGTATACGTCGGACCTCCTACAATGAGCAGTTCTTC	CASSIRRTSYNEQFF
TRBV19	TRBD1	TRBJ1-4	-	13	TGTGCCAGCCAAAGGACAGGGACAGGAAAACTGTTTTTT	CASQRTGTGKLFF
TRBV6-6	TRBD1	TRBJ1-1	few	14	TGTGCCAGCAGCCCAGCAGGGGGGAACACTGAAGCTTTCTTT	CASSPAGGNTEAFF
TRBV19	-	TRBJ2-5	-	14	TGTGCCAGTAGTATACGGGGTTTCGGGGAGACCCAGTACTTC	CASSIRGFGETQYF
TRBV6-5	-	TRBJ2-1	-	15	TGTGCCAGCAGGCGCCGACAGGAGAATTTCAATGAGCAGTTCTTC	CASRRRQENFNEQFF
TRBV24-1	TRBD1	TRBJ1-3	-	16	TGTGCCACCAGTGATTTTCTGACAGGGTCTGGAAACACCATATATTTT	CATSDFLTGSGNTIYF
TRBV6-2/TRBV6-3	-	TRBJ1-2	-	12	TGTGCCAGCAGTGGGGTTAACTATGGCTACACCTTC	CASSGVNYGYTF
TRBV28	TRBD1	TRBJ1-2	-	15	TGTGCCAGCAGTCTAGGGGGCGCCGTGAACTATGGCTACACCTTC	CASSLGGAVNYGYTF
TRBV29-1	-	TRBJ1-5	-	13	TGCAGCGTTGAAGAAGGGACAAATCAGCCCCAGCATTTT	CSVEEGTNQPQHF
TRBV5-4	TRBD1	TRBJ2-7	-	15	TGTGCCAGCAGCTTGGGGACAGGGGCCAGGGACGAGCAGTACTTC	CASSLGTGARDEQYF
TRBV7-9	-	TRBJ1-2	once	15	TGTGCCAGCAGCTTAGGGGCAGCCGACATTGTAGGCTACACCTTC	CASSLGAADIVGYTF
TRBV5-1	TRBD1	TRBJ2-1	-	17	TGCGCCAGCAGCTTCACCAATCCAGGGGGCTGGAACAATGAGCAGTTCTTC	CASSFTNPGGWNNEQFF
TRBV28	TRBD1	TRBJ1-2	-	14	TGTGCCAGCAGTTTAAAGGGGGCCCACTATGGCTACACCTTC	CASSLKGAHYGYTF
TRBV11-3	-	TRBJ2-1	few	13	TGTGCCAGCAGCCCGGGACCTTACAATGAGCAGTTCTTC	CASSPGPYNEQFF
TRBV10-3	TRBD2	TRBJ2-7	-	14	TGTGCCAATAAGCCGGGACTAGCATCCTACGAGCAGTACTTC	CANKPGLASYEQYF